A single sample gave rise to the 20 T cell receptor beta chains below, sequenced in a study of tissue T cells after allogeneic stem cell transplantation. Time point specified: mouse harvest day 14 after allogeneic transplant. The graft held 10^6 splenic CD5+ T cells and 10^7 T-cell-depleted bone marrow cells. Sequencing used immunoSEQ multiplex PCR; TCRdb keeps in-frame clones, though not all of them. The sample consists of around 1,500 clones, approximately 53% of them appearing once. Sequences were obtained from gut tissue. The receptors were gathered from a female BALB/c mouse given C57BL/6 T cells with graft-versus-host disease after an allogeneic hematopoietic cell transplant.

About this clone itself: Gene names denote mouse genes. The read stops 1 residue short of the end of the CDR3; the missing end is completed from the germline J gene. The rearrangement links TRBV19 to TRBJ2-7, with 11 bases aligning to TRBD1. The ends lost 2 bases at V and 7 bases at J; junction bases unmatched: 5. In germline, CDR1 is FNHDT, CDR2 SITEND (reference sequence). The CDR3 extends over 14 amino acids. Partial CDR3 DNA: TGTGCCAGCAGTATCGGGACAGGGGGGAGAGAACAGTAC. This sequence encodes CASSIGTGGREQY. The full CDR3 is CASSIGTGGREQYF.

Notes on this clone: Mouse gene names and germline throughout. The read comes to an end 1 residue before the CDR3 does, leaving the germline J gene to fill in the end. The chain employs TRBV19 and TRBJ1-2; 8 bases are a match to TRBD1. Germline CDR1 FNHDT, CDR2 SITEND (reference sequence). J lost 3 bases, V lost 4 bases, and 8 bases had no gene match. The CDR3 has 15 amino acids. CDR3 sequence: CASSPPGGRDSDYTF. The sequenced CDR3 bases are TGTGCCAGCAGTCCCCCAGGGGGCCGGGACTCCGACTACACC.

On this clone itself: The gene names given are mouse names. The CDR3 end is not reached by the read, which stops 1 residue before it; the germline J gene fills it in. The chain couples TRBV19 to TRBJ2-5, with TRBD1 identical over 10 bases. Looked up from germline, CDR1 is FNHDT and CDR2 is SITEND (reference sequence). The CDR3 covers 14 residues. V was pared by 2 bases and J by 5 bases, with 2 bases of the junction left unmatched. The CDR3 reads CASSMGTGVDTQYF. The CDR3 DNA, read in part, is TGTGCCAGCAGTATGGGGACAGGGGTAGACACCCAGTAC.

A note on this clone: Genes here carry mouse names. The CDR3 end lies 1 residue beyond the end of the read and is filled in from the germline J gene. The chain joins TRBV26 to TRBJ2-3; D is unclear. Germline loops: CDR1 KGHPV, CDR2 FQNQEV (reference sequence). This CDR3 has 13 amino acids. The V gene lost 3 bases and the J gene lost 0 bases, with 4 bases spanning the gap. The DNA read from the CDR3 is TGTGCCAGCAGTCTAACTAGTGCAGAAACGCTGTAT. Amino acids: CASSLTSAETLY. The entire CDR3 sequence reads CASSLTSAETLYF.

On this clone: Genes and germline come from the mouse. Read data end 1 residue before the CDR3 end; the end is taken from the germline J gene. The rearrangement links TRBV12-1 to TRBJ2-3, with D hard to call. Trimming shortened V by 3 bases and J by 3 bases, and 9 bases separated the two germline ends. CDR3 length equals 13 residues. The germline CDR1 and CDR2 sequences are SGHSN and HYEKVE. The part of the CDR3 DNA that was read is TGTGCCAGCTCTTTCGGGTCAGCAGAAACGCTGTAT. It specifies CASSFGSAETLY. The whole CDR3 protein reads CASSFGSAETLYF.

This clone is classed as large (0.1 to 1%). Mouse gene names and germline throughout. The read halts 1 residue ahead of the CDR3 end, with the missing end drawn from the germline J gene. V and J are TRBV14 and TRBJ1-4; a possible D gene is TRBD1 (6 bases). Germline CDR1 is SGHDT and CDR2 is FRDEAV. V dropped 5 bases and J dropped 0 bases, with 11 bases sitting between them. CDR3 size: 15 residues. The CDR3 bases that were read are TGTGCCAGCAGACGACAGGACATTTCCAACGAAAGATTATTT. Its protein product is CASRRQDISNERLF. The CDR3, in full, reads CASRRQDISNERLFF.

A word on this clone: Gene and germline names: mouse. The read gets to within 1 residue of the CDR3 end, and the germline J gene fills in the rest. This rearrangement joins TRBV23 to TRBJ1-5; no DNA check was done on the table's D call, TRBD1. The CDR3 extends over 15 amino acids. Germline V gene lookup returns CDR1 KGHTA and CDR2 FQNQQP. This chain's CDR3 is CSSSLQGVNNQAPLF. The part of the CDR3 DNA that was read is TGCTCCAGCAGTCTACAGGGGGTTAACAACCAGGCTCCGCTT.

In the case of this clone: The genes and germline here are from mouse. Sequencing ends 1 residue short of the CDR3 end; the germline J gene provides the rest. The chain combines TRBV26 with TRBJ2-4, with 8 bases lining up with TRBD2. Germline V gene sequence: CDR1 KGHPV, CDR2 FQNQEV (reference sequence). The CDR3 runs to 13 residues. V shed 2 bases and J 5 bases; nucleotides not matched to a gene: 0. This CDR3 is CASSLTGGNTLYF. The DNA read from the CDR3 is TGTGCCAGCAGTCTGACTGGGGGAAACACCTTGTAC. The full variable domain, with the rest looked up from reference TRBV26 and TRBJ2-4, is NSKVIQTPRYLVKGQGQKAKMRCIPEKGHPVVFWYQQNKNNEFKFLINFQNQEVLQQIDMTEKRFSAECPSNSPCSLEIQSSEAGDSALYLCASSLTGGNTLYFGAGTRLSVL.

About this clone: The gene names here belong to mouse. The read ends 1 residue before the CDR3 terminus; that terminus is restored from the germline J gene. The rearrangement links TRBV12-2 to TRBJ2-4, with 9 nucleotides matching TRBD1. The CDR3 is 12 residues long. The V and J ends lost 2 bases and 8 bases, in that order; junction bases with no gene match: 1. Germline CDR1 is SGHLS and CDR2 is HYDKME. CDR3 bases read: TGTGCCAGCTCTCGGGACAGGGCCACCTTGTAC. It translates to CASSRDRATLY. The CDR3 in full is CASSRDRATLYF.

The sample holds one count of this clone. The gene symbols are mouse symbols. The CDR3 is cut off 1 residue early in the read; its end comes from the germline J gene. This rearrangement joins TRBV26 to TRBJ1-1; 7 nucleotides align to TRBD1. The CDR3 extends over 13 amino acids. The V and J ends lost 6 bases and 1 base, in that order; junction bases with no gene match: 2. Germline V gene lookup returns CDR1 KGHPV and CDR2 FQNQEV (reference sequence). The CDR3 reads CASRRQGNTEVFF. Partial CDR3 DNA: TGTGCCAGCAGACGACAGGGGAACACAGAAGTCTTC.

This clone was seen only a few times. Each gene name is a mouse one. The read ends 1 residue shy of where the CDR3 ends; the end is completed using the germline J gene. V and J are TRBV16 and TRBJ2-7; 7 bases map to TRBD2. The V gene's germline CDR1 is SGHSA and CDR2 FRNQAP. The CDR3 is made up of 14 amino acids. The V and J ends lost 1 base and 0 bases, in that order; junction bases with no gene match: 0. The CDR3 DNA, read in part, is TGTGCAAGCAGCTTAGTGGGGGGCTCCTATGAACAGTAC. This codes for CASSLVGGSYEQY. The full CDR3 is CASSLVGGSYEQYF.

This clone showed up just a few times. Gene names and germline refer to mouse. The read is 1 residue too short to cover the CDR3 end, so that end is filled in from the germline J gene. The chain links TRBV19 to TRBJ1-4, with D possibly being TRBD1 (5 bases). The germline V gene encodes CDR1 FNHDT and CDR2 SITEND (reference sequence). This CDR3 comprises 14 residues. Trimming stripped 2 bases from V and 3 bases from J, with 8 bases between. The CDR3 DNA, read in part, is TGTGCCAGCAGTATCGGGGGGGCCAACGAAAGATTATTT. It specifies CASSIGGANERLF. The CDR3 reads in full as CASSIGGANERLFF.

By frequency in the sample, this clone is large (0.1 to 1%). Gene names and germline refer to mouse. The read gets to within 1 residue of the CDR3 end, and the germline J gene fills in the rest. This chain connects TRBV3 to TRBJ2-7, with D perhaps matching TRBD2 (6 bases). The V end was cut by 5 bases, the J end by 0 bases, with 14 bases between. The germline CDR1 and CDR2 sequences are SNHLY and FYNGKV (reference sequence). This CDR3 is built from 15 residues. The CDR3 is CASSPLGGSSYEQYF. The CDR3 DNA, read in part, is TGTGCCAGCAGCCCCCTCGGGGGGAGCTCCTATGAACAGTAC. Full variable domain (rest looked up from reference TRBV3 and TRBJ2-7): GPKVLQIPSHQIIDMGQMVTLNCDPVSNHLYFYWYKQILGQQMEFLVNFYNGKVMEKSKLFKDQFSVERPDGSYFTLKIQPTALEDSAVYFCASSPLGGSSYEQYFGPGTRLTVL.

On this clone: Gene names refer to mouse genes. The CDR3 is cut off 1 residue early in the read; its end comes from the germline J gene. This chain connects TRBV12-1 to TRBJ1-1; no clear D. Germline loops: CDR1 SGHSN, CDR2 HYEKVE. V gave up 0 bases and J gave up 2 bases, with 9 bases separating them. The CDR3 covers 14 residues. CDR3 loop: CASSLGDINTEVFF. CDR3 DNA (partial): TGTGCCAGCTCTCTCGGAGACATCAACACAGAAGTCTTC. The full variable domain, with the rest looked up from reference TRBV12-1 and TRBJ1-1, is DSGVVQSPRHIIKEKGGRSVLTCIPISGHSNVVWYQQTLGKELKFLIQHYEKVERDKGFLPSRFSVQQFDDYHSEMNMSALELEDSAMYFCASSLGDINTEVFFGKGTRLTVV.

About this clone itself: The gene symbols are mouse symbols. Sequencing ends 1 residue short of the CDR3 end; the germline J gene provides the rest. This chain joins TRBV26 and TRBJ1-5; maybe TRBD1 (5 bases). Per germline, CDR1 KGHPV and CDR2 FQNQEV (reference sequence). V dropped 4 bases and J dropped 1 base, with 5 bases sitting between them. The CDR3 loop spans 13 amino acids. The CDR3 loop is CASSRDNNQAPLF. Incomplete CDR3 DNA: TGTGCCAGCAGTCGGGACAACAACCAGGCTCCGCTT.

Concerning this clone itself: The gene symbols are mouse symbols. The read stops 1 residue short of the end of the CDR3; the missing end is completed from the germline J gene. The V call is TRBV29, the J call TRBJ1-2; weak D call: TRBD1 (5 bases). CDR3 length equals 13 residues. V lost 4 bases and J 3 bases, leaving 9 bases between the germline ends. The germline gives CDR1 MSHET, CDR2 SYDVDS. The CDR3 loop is CASSWGEDSDYTF. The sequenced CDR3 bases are TGTGCTAGCAGTTGGGGGGAGGACTCCGACTACACC.

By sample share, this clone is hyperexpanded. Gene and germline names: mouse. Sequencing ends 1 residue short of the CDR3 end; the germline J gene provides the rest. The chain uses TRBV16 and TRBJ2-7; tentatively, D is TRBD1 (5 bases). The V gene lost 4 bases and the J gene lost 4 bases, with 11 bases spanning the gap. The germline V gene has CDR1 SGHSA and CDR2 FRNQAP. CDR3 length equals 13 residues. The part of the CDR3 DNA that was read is TGTGCAAGCAGCTCCCGACAGACATATGAACAGTAC. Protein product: CASSSRQTYEQY. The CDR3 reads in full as CASSSRQTYEQYF.

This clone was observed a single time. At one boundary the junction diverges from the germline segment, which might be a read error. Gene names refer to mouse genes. CDR3 loop: CTRSAVGAEQFF. CDR3 DNA (partial): TGCACCCGCAGTGCGGTGGGGGCTGAGCAGTTC. The chain combines TRBV1 with TRBJ2-1; the D gene is possibly TRBD2 (5 bases). Coverage ceases 1 residue before the CDR3 finishes, and the germline J gene fills in the end. The CDR3 sequence is 12 residues long. Looked up from germline, CDR1 is NSQYPW and CDR2 is LRSPGD (reference sequence).

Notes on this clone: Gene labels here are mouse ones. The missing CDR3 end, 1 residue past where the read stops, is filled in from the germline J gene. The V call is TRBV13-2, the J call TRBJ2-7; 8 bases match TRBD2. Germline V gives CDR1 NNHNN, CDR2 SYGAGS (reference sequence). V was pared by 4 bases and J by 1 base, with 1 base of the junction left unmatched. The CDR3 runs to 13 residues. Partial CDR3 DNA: TGTGCCAGCGGTCGACTGGGGTCCTATGAACAGTAC. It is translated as CASGRLGSYEQY. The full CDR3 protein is CASGRLGSYEQYF.

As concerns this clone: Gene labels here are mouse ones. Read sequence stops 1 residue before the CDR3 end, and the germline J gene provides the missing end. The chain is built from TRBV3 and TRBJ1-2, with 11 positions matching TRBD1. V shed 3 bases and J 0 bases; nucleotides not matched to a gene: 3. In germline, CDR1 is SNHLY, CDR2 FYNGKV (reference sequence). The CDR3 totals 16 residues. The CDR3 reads CASSLGTGGSNSDYTF. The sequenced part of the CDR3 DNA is TGTGCCAGCAGCTTGGGGACAGGGGGTTCAAACTCCGACTACACC.